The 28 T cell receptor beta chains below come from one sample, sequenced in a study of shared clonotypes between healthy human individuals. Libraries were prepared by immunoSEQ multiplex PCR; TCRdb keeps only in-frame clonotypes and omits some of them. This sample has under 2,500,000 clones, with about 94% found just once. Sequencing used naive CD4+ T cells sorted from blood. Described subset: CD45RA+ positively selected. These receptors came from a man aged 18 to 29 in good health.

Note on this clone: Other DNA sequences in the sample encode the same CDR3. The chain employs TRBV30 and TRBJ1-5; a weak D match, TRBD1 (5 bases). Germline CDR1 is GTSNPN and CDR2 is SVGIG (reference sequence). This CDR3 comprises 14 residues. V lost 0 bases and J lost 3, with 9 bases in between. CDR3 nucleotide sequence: TGTGCCTGGAGTGTGGGGGGTGACAATCAGCCCCAGCATTTT. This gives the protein CAWSVGGDNQPQHF.

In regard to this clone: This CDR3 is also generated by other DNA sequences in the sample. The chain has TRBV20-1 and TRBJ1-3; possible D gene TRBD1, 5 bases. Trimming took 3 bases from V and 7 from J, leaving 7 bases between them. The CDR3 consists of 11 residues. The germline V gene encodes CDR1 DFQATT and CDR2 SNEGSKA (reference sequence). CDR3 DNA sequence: TGCAGTGCTAGTTGGGGGAACACCATATATTTT. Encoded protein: CSASWGNTIYF.

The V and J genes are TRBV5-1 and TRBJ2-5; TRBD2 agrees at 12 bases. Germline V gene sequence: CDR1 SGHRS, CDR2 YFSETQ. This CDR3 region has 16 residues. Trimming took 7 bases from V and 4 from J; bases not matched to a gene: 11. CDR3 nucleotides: TGCGCCAGCTCCCGACTAGCGGGAGAAATCCGAGAGACCCAGTACTTC. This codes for CASSRLAGEIRETQYF. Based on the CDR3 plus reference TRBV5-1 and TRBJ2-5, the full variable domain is KAGVTQTPRYLIKTRGQQVTLSCSPISGHRSVSWYQQTPGQGLQFLFEYFSETQRNKGNFPGRFSGRQFSNSRSEMNVSTLELGDSALYLCASSRLAGEIRETQYFGPGTRLLVL.

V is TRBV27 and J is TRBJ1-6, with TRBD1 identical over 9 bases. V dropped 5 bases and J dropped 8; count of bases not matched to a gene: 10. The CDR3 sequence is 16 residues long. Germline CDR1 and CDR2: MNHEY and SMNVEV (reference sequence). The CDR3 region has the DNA TGTGCCAGCAGTCCCACCCACGGGACAGGGTATTCACCCCTCCACTTT. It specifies CASSPTHGTGYSPLHF.

CDR3 nucleotides: TGTGCCAGCAGTTACGGCGGGAGTATCCCCGGGGAGCTGTTTTTT. Its translation is CASSYGGSIPGELFF. V and J are TRBV6-5 and TRBJ2-2; TRBD2 matches 7 bases. This CDR3 is 15 amino acids long. With V trimmed by 2 bases and J by 6 bases, 6 bases remained unmatched. Germline V gene lookup returns CDR1 MNHEY and CDR2 SVGAGI.

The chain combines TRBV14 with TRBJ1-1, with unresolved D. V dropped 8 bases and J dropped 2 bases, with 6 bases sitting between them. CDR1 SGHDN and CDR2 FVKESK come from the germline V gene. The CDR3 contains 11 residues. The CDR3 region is CASASNTEAFF. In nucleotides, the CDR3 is TGTGCCAGCGCAAGTAACACTGAAGCTTTCTTT.

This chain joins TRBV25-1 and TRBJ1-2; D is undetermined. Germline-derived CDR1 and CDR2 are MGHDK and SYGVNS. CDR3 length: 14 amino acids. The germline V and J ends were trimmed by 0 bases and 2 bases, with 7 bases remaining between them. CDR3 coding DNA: TGTGCCAGCAGTGAATACCACAGAAACTATGGCTACACCTTC. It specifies CASSEYHRNYGYTF.

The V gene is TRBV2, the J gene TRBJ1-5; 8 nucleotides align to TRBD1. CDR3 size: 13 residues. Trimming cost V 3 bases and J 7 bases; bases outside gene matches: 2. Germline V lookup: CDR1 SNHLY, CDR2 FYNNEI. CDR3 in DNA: TGTGCCAGCAGTGAGGCAGGGGGCCAGCCCCAGCATTTT. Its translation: CASSEAGGQPQHF.

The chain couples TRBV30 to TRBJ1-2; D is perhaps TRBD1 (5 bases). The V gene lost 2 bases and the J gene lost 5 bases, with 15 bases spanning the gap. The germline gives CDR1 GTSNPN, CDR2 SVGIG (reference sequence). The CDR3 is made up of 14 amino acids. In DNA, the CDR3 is TGTGCCTGGAGTAAGGCGGGGGGAAGGTATGGCTACACCTTC. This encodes CAWSKAGGRYGYTF.

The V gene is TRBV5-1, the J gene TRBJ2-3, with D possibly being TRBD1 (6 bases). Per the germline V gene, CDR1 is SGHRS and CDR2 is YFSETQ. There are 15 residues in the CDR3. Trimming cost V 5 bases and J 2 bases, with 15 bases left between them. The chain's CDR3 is CASRTGLQITDTQYF. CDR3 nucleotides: TGCGCCAGCAGGACAGGTCTCCAAATCACAGATACGCAGTATTTT.

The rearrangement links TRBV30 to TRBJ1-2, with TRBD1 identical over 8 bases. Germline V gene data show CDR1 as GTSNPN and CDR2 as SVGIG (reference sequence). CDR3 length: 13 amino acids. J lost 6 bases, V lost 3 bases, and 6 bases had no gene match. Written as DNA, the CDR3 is TGTGCCTGGAGGGACAGGGCCAGGGATGGCTACACCTTC. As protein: CAWRDRARDGYTF.

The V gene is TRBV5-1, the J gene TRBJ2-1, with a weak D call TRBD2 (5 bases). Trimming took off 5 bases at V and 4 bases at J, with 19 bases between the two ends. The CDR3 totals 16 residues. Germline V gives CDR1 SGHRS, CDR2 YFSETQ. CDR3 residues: CASSKTQSSVYNEQFF. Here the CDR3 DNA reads TGCGCCAGCAGTAAAACACAAAGTAGCGTGTACAATGAGCAGTTCTTC.

The CDR3 nucleotides read TGTGCCAGCAGCTTGGGCAGGGATTCACCCCTCCACTTT. Amino acids: CASSLGRDSPLHF. The rearrangement links TRBV5-8 to TRBJ1-6; perhaps TRBD1 as D (5 bases). Trimming removed 0 bases from V and 8 bases from J, with 6 bases in between. This CDR3 has 13 amino acids. Germline V lookup: CDR1 SGHTS, CDR2 YDEGEE.

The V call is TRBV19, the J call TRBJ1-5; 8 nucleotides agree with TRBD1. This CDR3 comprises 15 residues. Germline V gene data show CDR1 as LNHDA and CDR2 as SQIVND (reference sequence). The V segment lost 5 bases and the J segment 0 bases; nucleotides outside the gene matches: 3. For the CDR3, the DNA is TGTGCCAGTAGTGACAGGGGCAATAGCAATCAGCCCCAGCATTTT. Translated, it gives CASSDRGNSNQPQHF.

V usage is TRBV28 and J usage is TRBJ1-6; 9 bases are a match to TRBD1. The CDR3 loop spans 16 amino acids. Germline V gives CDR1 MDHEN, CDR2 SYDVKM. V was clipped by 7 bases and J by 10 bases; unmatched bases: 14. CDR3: CASKSLRQGEQSPLHF. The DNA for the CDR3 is TGTGCCAGCAAGTCCCTTCGACAGGGGGAGCAATCACCCCTCCACTTT.

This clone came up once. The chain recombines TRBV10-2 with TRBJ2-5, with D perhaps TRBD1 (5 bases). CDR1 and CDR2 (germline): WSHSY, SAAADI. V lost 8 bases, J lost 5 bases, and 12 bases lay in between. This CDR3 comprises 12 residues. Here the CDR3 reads CASGQGGETQYF. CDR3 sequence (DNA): TGCGCCAGCGGGCAGGGTGGGGAGACCCAGTACTTC.

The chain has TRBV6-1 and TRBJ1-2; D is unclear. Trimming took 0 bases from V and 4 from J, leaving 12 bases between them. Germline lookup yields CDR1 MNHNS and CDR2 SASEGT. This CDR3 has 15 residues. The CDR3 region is CASSEALAGIYGYTF. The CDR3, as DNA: TGTGCCAGCAGTGAAGCCCTAGCGGGGATCTATGGCTACACCTTC.

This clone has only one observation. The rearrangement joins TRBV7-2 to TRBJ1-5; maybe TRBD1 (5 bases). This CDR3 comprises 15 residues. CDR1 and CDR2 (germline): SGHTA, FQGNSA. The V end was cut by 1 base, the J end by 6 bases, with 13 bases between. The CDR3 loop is CASSLEQGLFQPQHF. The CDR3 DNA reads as TGTGCCAGCAGCTTAGAGCAGGGTCTTTTTCAGCCCCAGCATTTT.

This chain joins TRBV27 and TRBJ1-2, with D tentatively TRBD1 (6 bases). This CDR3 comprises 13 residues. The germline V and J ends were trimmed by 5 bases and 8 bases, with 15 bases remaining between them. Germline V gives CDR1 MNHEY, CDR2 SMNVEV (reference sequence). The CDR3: CASSIAGAQGYTF. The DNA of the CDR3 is TGTGCCAGCAGTATCGCAGGGGCGCAGGGCTACACCTTC.

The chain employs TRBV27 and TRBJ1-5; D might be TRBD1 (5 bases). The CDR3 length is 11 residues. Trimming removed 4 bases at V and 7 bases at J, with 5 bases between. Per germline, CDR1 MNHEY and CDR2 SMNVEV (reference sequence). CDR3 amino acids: CASSWDQPQHF. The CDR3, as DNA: TGTGCCAGCAGTTGGGACCAGCCCCAGCATTTT.

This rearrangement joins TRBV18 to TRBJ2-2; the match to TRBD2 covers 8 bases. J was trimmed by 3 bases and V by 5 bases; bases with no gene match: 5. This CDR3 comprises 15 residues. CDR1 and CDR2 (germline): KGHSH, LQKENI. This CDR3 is CASSTLGRDTGELFF. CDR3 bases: TGTGCCAGCTCAACCCTCGGGAGGGACACCGGGGAGCTGTTTTTT.

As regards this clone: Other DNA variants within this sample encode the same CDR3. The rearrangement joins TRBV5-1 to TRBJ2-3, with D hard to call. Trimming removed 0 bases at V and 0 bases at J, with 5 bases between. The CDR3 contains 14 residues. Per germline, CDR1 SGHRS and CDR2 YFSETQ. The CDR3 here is CASSLVSSTDTQYF. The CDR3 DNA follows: TGCGCCAGCAGCTTGGTGTCTAGCACAGATACGCAGTATTTT.

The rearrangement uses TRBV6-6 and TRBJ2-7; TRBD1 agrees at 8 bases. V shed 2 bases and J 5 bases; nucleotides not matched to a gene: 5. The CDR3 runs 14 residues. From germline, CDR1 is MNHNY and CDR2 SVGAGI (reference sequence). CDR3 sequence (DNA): TGTGCCAGCAGTTACGGACAGGGTAACCACGAGCAGTACTTC. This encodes CASSYGQGNHEQYF.

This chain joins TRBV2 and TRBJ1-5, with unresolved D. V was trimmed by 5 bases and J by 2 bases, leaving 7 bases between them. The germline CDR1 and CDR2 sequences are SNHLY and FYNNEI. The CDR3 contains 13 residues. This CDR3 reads CASSRRGNQPQHF. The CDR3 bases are TGTGCCAGCAGTCGGAGGGGCAATCAGCCCCAGCATTTT.

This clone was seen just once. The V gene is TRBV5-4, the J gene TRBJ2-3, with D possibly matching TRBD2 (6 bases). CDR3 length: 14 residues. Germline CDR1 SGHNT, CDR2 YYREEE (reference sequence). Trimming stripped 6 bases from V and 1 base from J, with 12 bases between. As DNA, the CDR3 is TGTGCCAGCACCCGGACGGGAGGCACAGATACGCAGTATTTT. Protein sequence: CASTRTGGTDTQYF. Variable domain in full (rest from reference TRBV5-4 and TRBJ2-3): ETGVTQSPTHLIKTRGQQVTLRCSSQSGHNTVSWYQQALGQGPQFIFQYYREEENGRGNFPPRFSGLQFPNYSSELNVNALELDDSALYLCASTRTGGTDTQYFGPGTRLTVL.

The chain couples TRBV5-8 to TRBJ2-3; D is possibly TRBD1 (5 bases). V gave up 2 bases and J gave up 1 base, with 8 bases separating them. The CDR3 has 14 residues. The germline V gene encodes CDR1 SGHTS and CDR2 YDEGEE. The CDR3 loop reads CASSFLGGTDTQYF. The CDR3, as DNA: TGTGCCAGCAGCTTCCTAGGGGGCACAGATACGCAGTATTTT. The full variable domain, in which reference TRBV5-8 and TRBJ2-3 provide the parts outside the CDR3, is EAGVTQSPTHLIKTRGQQATLRCSPISGHTSVYWYQQALGLGLQFLLWYDEGEERNRGNFPPRFSGRQFPNYSSELNVNALELEDSALYLCASSFLGGTDTQYFGPGTRLTVL.

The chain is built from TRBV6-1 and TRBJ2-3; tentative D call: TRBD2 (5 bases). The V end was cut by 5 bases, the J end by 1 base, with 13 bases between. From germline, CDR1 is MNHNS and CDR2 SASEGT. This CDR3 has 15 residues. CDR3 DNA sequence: TGTGCCAGCAGTACTCCTGGACTCGGCACAGATACGCAGTATTTT. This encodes CASSTPGLGTDTQYF.

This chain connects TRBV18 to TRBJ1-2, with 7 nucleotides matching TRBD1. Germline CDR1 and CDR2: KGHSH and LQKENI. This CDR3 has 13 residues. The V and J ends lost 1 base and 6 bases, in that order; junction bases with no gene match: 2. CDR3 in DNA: TGTGCCAGCTCACCACAGGACAGGAATGGCTACACCTTC. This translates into CASSPQDRNGYTF.